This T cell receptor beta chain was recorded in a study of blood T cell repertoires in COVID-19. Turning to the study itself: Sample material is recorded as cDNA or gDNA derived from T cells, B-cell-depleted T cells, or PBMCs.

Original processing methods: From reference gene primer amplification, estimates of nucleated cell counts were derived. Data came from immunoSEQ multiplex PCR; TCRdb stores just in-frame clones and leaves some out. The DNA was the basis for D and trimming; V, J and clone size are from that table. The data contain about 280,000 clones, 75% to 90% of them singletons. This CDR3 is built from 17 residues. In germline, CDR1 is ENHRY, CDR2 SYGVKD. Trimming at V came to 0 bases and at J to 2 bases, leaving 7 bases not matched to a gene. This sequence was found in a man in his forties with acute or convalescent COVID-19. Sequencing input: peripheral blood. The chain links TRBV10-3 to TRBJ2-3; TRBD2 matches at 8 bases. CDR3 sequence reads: CAISESNGGGSTDTQYF. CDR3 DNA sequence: TGTGCCATCAGTGAGTCGAATGGCGGGGGGTCCACAGATACGCAGTATTTT.